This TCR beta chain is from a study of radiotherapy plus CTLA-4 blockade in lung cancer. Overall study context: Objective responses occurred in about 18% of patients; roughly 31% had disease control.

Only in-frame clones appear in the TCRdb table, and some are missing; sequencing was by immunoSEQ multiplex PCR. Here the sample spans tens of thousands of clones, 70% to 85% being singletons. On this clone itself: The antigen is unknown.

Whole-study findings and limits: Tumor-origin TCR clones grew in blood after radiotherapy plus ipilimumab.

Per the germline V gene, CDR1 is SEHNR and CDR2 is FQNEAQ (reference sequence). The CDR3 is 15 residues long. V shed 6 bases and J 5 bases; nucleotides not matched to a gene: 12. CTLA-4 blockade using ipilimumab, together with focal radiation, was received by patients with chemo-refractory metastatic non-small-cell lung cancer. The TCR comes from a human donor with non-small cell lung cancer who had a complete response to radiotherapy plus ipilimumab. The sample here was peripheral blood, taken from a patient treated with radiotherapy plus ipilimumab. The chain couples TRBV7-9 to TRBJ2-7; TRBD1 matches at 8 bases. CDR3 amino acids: CASRPAGGGFNEQYF. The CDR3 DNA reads TGTGCCAGCAGGCCAGCAGGGGGCGGGTTTAACGAGCAGTACTTC.